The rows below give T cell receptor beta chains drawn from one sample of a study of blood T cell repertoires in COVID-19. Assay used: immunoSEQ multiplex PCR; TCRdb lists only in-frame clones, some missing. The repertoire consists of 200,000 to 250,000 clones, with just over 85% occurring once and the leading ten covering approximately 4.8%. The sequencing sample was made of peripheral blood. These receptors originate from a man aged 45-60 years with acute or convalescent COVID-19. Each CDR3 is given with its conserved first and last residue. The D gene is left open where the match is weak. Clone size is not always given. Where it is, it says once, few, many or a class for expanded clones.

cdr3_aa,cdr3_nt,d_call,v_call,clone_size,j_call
CATGGLAGVYEQYF,TGTGCCACGGGAGGACTAGCGGGGGTCTACGAGCAGTACTTC,TRBD2,TRBV6-5,NA,TRBJ2-7
CASSYSGQLYGYTF,TGTGCCAGCAGTTACTCGGGACAGCTCTATGGCTACACCTTC,TRBD1,TRBV6-5,once,TRBJ1-2
CASRPSTIGNTIYF,TGCGCCAGCCGCCCGAGTACGATCGGAAACACCATATATTTT,NA,TRBV10-2,NA,TRBJ1-3
CASSPLGQGLNTEAFF,TGTGCCAGCTCACCACTAGGTCAGGGATTGAACACTGAAGCTTTCTTT,NA,TRBV18,NA,TRBJ1-1
CASSLSGRADTGELFF,TGCGCCAGCAGCTTGAGTGGCAGGGCGGACACCGGGGAGCTGTTTTTT,NA,TRBV5-1,NA,TRBJ2-2
CASSANTEGTEAFF,TGTGCCAGCAGCGCCAACACGGAGGGGACTGAAGCTTTCTTT,NA,TRBV9,NA,TRBJ1-1
CASRFRGNTEAFF,TGTGCCAGTAGGTTCAGGGGGAACACTGAAGCTTTCTTT,NA,TRBV19,once,TRBJ1-1
CASSRRGMNTEAFF,TGTGCCAGCAGCCGGCGGGGGATGAACACTGAAGCTTTCTTT,NA,TRBV14,NA,TRBJ1-1
CASSLQGAGEQYF,TGTGCCAGCAGTCTCCAGGGGGCGGGCGAGCAGTACTTC,TRBD1,TRBV6-5,NA,TRBJ2-7
CASSLRQSNTEAFF,TGTGCCAGCAGCTTGAGACAGTCGAACACTGAAGCTTTCTTT,NA,TRBV5-6,NA,TRBJ1-1
CASREGRGRGNTIYF,TGTGCCAGCAGGGAAGGGAGGGGAAGAGGAAACACCATATATTTT,NA,TRBV27,NA,TRBJ1-3
CASSPTGTGVMNTEAFF,TGTGCCAGCAGCCCGACGGGGACAGGGGTTATGAACACTGAAGCTTTCTTT,TRBD1,TRBV3-1/TRBV3-2,NA,TRBJ1-1
CARGTNPTDTQYF,TGTGCCAGGGGGACTAACCCCACAGATACGCAGTATTTT,TRBD2,TRBV2,NA,TRBJ2-3
CASSQRTGEADTQYF,TGTGCCAGCAGCCAAAGAACAGGTGAAGCAGATACGCAGTATTTT,NA,TRBV4-2,NA,TRBJ2-3
CASSLDRAYNYGYTF,TGTGCCAGCAGCTTAGACAGGGCATATAACTATGGCTACACCTTC,NA,TRBV11-2,NA,TRBJ1-2
CAEGEAVYQPQHF,TGTGCTGAAGGGGAGGCGGTGTATCAGCCCCAGCATTTT,NA,TRBV6-5,NA,TRBJ1-5
CASNSRAGGEKLFF,TGTGCCAGCAACTCTCGGGCCGGGGGTGAAAAACTGTTTTTT,NA,TRBV11-2,NA,TRBJ1-4
CASSTQTDRGTNQPQHF,TGTGCCAGCAGCACCCAAACGGACAGGGGGACCAATCAGCCCCAGCATTTT,TRBD1,TRBV7-9,few,TRBJ1-5
CASRRGNTEAFF,TGTGCTAGCCGCAGGGGGAACACTGAAGCTTTCTTT,NA,TRBV12-5,NA,TRBJ1-1
CATSSGGHNYGYTF,TGTGCCACCAGCAGCGGAGGTCATAACTATGGCTACACCTTC,NA,TRBV15,NA,TRBJ1-2
CASSHQGYTEAFF,TGTGCCAGCAGCCACCAGGGTTACACTGAAGCTTTCTTT,NA,TRBV7-2,NA,TRBJ1-1
CASSIRQQGANNQPQHF,TGTGCCAGCAGCATACGGCAACAGGGGGCGAATAATCAGCCCCAGCATTTT,NA,TRBV12-1,NA,TRBJ1-5
CASSPGQGPYEQYF,TGTGCCAGCAGCCCCGGACAGGGTCCCTACGAGCAGTACTTC,TRBD1,TRBV5-5,NA,TRBJ2-7
CASRTELNTEAFF,TGTGCCAGCAGGACAGAGTTGAACACTGAAGCTTTCTTT,NA,TRBV27,few,TRBJ1-1
CASSPRGQVISNQPQHF,TGTGCCAGCAGTCCCCGGGGACAGGTGATAAGCAATCAGCCCCAGCATTTT,TRBD1,TRBV27,NA,TRBJ1-5
CASSLQNTGELFF,TGTGCCAGCAGCTTACAGAACACCGGGGAGCTGTTTTTT,NA,TRBV11-2,once,TRBJ2-2
CASRKGAGSEAFF,TGTGCCAGCAGAAAGGGGGCGGGGAGTGAAGCTTTCTTT,TRBD1,TRBV6-5,NA,TRBJ1-1
CASSSEGRERHLLF,TGTGCCAGTAGTAGCGAAGGGAGAGAACGCCACCTACTCTTT,NA,TRBV19,NA,TRBJ1-1
CASSLGTGDLETQYF,TGTGCCAGCAGCTTAGGAACAGGGGATCTAGAGACCCAGTACTTC,TRBD1,TRBV7-9,NA,TRBJ2-5
CASSKGLYEQYF,TGTGCCAGCAGCAAGGGACTTTACGAGCAGTACTTC,NA,TRBV11-2,NA,TRBJ2-7
CASSYLSGPNYGYTF,TGTGCCAGCAGTTACTTGTCAGGGCCTAACTATGGCTACACCTTC,NA,TRBV6-5,NA,TRBJ1-2